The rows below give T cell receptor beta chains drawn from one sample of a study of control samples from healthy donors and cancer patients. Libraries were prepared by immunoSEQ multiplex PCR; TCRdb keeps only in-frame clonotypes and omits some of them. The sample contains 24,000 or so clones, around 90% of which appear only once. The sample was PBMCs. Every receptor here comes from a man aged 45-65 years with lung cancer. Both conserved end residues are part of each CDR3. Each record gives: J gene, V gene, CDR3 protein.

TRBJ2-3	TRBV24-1	CTTSGGVADTQYF
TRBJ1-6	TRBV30	CAWAAVTGRNSPLHF
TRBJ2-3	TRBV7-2	CASNTRVSGGADTQYF
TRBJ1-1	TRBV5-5	CASRDLRDDTEAFF
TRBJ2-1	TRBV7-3	CASSFLAGESYNEQFF
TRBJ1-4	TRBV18	CASSPPTTTNEKLFF
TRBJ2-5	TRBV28	CASSLSQGQETQYF
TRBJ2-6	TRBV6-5	CASSPTLSGANVLTF
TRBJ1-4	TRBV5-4	CASSLGGGEKLFF
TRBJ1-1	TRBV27	CASSPPGENTEAFF
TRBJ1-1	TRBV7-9	CASSLTPGMLNTEAFF
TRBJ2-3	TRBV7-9	CASSLDHPPTTDTQYF
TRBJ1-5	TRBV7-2	CASSPARGPGQPQHF
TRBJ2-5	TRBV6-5	CASSSQGLHGETQYF
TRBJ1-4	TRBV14	CASSQGRTGGEKLFF
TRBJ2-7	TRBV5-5	CASSPDVTMRGRYEQYF
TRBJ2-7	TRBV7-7	CASSLGTGRNEQYF
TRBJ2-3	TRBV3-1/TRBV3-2	CASSQGSAFTQYF
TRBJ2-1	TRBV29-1	CSVDLGYNEQFF
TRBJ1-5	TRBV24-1	CATSEPGGESQPQHF
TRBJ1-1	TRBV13	CASSYPSRSTEAFF
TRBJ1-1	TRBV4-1	CASSHFTENTEAFF
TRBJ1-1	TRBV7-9	CASSTRDRGLEAFF
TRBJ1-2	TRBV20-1	CSAGSYGYTF
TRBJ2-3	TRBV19	CASGQGGISDTQYF